Detailed here is one TCR beta chain. No antigen is known for it. This specimen belongs to a study of T-cell memory formation after mild COVID-19. Across the study: TCR clustering was largely donor specific.

Whole-study findings and limits: Clones that contracted clustered mainly in CM and EM if CD4+ and in EMRA if CD8+. Whether day 37 second-wave clones are SARS-CoV-2-specific was not confirmed.

Via MiXCR, TCRdb re-called the 5' RACE reads, giving one row per CDR3 protein. The sample includes about 360,000 distinct CDR3 sequences, roughly 14% of them seen just once. Germline-derived CDR1 and CDR2 are SNHLY and FYNNEI. V was clipped by 3 bases and J by 5 bases, with 17 bases between them. This CDR3 region has 15 residues. The J gene is TRBJ2-7, the V gene TRBV2, with D perhaps matching TRBD2 (5 bases). The clonotype originates from a man between 18 and 35 years old who had mild COVID-19 (a few samples of this study predate the infection). Cell type and time point are not known. The source material was PBMCs or a T cell subset sorted from them (not recorded which). The CDR3 protein is CASSDHRRGRDEQYF. The CDR3, as DNA: TGTGCCAGCAGTGACCACCGACGGGGAAGGGACGAGCAGTACTTC.